Below, 22 T cell receptor beta chains from the same sample are listed, as sequenced in a study of blood T cells in healthy people across ages. Primed by a sample-barcoded 5' primer and a J-beta primer mix, a second PCR proceeded for 7 to 11 cycles. TCRdb ran MiXCR on the 5' RACE reads and lists one entry per CDR3 protein. The sample lists roughly 1.5 million distinct CDR3 sequences, approximately 42% seen once, with around 4% in the top ten. Source material: blood. These receptors all come from a woman aged 18 to 35 in good health.

This clonotype was detected a few times. The chain joins TRBV4-1 to TRBJ1-2; D unclear. Germline V lookup: CDR1 MGHRA, CDR2 YSYEKL. This CDR3 has 16 residues. Trimming pared 1 base from V and 5 bases from J, leaving 17 bases between. Here the CDR3 reads CASSQVPGSVGYGYTF. The CDR3 DNA sequence: TGCGCCAGCAGCCAAGTCCCGGGGTCGGTGGGTTATGGCTACACCTTC.

This rearrangement joins TRBV27 to TRBJ2-5; 8 bases agree with TRBD2. Germline values: CDR1 MNHEY, CDR2 SMNVEV (reference sequence). This CDR3 spans 14 amino acids. V shed 3 bases and J 13 bases; nucleotides not matched to a gene: 13. The CDR3 DNA follows: TGTGCCAGCAGTTTCAGCGGGAGCACCTACGAGCGGTACTTC. As protein: CASSFSGSTYERYF.

The chain joins TRBV4-2 to TRBJ1-2; D call uncertain. Looked up from germline, CDR1 is LGHNA and CDR2 is YNFKEQ. The CDR3 has 16 amino acids. Trimming removed 0 bases at V and 3 bases at J, with 14 bases between. The CDR3: CASSQESADSYYGYTF. The CDR3 nucleotides are TGTGCCAGCAGCCAAGAGAGCGCAGATTCCTACTATGGCTACACCTTC.

This chain uses TRBV6-2 or TRBV6-3 with TRBJ2-1; D is possibly TRBD1 (6 bases). CDR1 is MNHEY and CDR2 is SVGEGT in the germline V gene. V shed 5 bases and J shed 7 bases, with 15 bases lying between them. This CDR3 has 14 residues. In DNA form, the CDR3 reads TGTGCCAGCAGTATACAGGTTAGGGGGAATGAGCAGTTCTTC. It is translated as CASSIQVRGNEQFF.

In this sample, this clonotype turned up once. At one end the junction does not follow the germline gene, possibly because of a read error. The V gene is TRBV7-3, the J gene TRBJ2-7; possibly TRBD2 for D (6 bases). There are 15 residues in the CDR3. Germline V gene data show CDR1 as SGHTA and CDR2 as FQGTGA. CDR3 nucleotides: TGTGCCAGCAGCTTAACCCATAGCGGAGGCTACGGGCAGTACTTC. Translating gives CASSLTHSGGYGQYF.

This clonotype was seen only a few times. The chain recombines TRBV5-6 with TRBJ2-5; either TRBD1 or TRBD2 may supply D (5 bases each). TRBJ2-7 matches the DNA end more closely, so the J call is doubtful. This CDR3 region has 13 residues. Germline V gene lookup returns CDR1 SGHDT and CDR2 YYEEEE. For the CDR3, the DNA is TGTGCCAGCAGCTTGGCTTTTGGGGGCGAGCAGTACTTC. Translating gives CASSLAFGGEQYF.

The DNA of the CDR3 is TGTGCCAGCAGTTTAGAGGGCCAGTGGTACGAGCAGTACTTC. This encodes CASSLEGQWYEQYF. This chain connects TRBV28 to TRBJ2-7; TRBD2 might be the D (5 bases). The V end was cut by 2 bases, the J end by 4 bases, with 12 bases between. Per the germline V gene, CDR1 is MDHEN and CDR2 is SYDVKM. This CDR3 is built from 14 residues.

V gene TRBV4-1 combines with J gene TRBJ2-7; a possible D gene is TRBD2 (6 bases). With 5 bases removed from V and 2 bases from J, the gap between germline ends came to 13 bases. This CDR3 comprises 14 residues. Germline V gene lookup returns CDR1 MGHRA and CDR2 YSYEKL. The CDR3, as DNA: TGCGCCAGCAGCTCCCTGGAGGGAACCTACGAGCAGTACTTC. Protein sequence: CASSSLEGTYEQYF.

V gene TRBV5-1 combines with J gene TRBJ2-1; TRBD1 matches 7 bases. Unmatched junction bases numbered 5, after V lost 4 bases and J lost 7 bases. CDR1 is SGHRS and CDR2 is YFSETQ in the germline V gene. The CDR3 is 13 residues long. The CDR3 region is CASSMTGMNEQFF. The CDR3 region has the DNA TGCGCCAGCAGCATGACAGGGATGAATGAGCAGTTCTTC.

This clonotype was found once. J is TRBJ2-3 and V is TRBV13; 9 bases map to TRBD2. The germline gives CDR1 PRHDT, CDR2 FYEKMQ (reference sequence). The V and J ends lost 2 bases and 2 bases, in that order; junction bases with no gene match: 5. This CDR3 contains 16 residues. The CDR3 reads CASSLSTSGFTDTQYF. CDR3 bases: TGTGCCAGCAGCTTATCGACTAGCGGATTCACAGATACGCAGTATTTT.

The chain links TRBV6-6 to TRBJ2-4; D might be TRBD1 or TRBD2, each matching 5 bases. The germline V gene encodes CDR1 MNHNY and CDR2 SVGAGI (reference sequence). The CDR3 runs 13 residues. V shed 5 bases and J shed 8 bases, with 13 bases lying between them. The CDR3 DNA is TGTGCCAGCAGTAATTCAGGGAGACACATTCAGTACTTC. It translates to CASSNSGRHIQYF.

V gene TRBV7-9 combines with J gene TRBJ2-3, with D possibly TRBD1 on 5 matching bases. TRBJ1-5 explains the end of the DNA better; the J call may be wrong. The germline gives CDR1 SEHNR, CDR2 FQNEAQ (reference sequence). The CDR3 totals 13 residues. CDR3 amino acids: CASNPGGFDTQHF. In nucleotides, the CDR3 is TGTGCCAGCAACCCGGGGGGGTTCGATACGCAGCATTTT.

This clonotype showed up just a few times. The chain has TRBV4-1 and TRBJ2-7; D is uncertain. Germline CDR1 MGHRA, CDR2 YSYEKL. This CDR3 contains 13 residues. V gave up 3 bases and J gave up 2 bases, with 8 bases separating them. Here the CDR3 DNA reads TGCGCCAGCAGCCAGGTTTTTGCCTACGAGCAGTACTTC. Its translation is CASSQVFAYEQYF.

The chain recombines TRBV14 with TRBJ2-5; D not resolved. Germline V gene lookup returns CDR1 SGHDN and CDR2 FVKESK. Trimming left V 1 base short and J 2 bases short, with 11 bases between. The CDR3 has 15 residues. This CDR3 is CASSQGPSRQETQYF. CDR3 in DNA: TGTGCCAGCAGCCAAGGCCCCAGCAGACAAGAGACCCAGTACTTC. The variable domain in full, with the rest retrieved from reference TRBV14 and TRBJ2-5, is EAGVTQFPSHSVIEKGQTVTLRCDPISGHDNLYWYRRVMGKEIKFLLHFVKESKQDESGMPNNRFLAERTGGTYSTLKVQPAELEDSGVYFCASSQGPSRQETQYFGPGTRLLVL.

This clonotype has ten or more counts. The rearrangement links TRBV12-3 or TRBV12-4 to TRBJ2-5, with D uncertain. CDR3 length: 12 residues. V was pared by 10 bases and J by 2 bases, with 11 bases between. The CDR3 DNA reads as TGTGCCACCCAAAAACAGCAAGAGACCCAGTACTTC. Translation: CATQKQQETQYF.

This clonotype was seen a few times. The rearrangement links TRBV27 to TRBJ2-7, with TRBD1 matching over 7 bases. Germline V gene lookup returns CDR1 MNHEY and CDR2 SMNVEV (reference sequence). The CDR3 totals 15 residues. Trimming removed 6 bases from V and 2 bases from J; junction bases left unmatched: 10. The CDR3 nucleotides are TGTGCCAGCAGACTTATAGGGGACAGTCCCTACGAGCAGTACTTC. Encoded protein: CASRLIGDSPYEQYF.

V usage is TRBV27 and J usage is TRBJ2-5; weak D call: TRBD2 (6 bases). Trimming left V 7 bases short and J 0 bases short, with 12 bases between. Germline CDR1 reads MNHEY; CDR2 reads SMNVEV (reference sequence). The CDR3 contains 14 residues. CDR3 DNA sequence: TGTGCCAGCAACCCCGCGGGGTACCAAGAGACCCAGTACTTC. Translated, it gives CASNPAGYQETQYF.

The chain recombines TRBV25-1 with TRBJ2-2; a weak D match, TRBD1 (5 bases). CDR1 MGHDK and CDR2 SYGVNS come from the germline V gene. Deletions cut 7 bases from V and 8 bases from J, with 11 bases between. The CDR3 runs 12 residues. CDR3 in DNA: TGTGCCAGCAAGGGGCTGGGAGGGGAGCTGTTTTTT. The encoded protein is CASKGLGGELFF.

The chain joins TRBV5-1 to TRBJ1-6; D ambiguous. The germline V gene has CDR1 SGHRS and CDR2 YFSETQ. Trimming took 3 bases from V and 14 from J, leaving 15 bases between them. The CDR3 totals 13 residues. The DNA for the CDR3 is TGCGCCAGCAGCTCGGACCGCCTGGGAGCCCTCCACTTT. Residues: CASSSDRLGALHF.

Regarding this clonotype: The junction departs from germline at one end; a sequencing error may be responsible. The rearrangement links TRBV19 to TRBJ2-5; weak D call: TRBD2 (5 bases). This CDR3 contains 15 residues. The germline gives CDR1 LNHDA, CDR2 SQIVND (reference sequence). CDR3 sequence reads: CAGSITGSVISEQYF. The DNA of the CDR3 is TGTGCCGGTAGTATTACGGGGTCCGTAATAAGTGAGCAGTACTTC.

As concerns this clonotype: Germline and junction disagree at one end, which may indicate a read error. The chain couples TRBV18 to TRBJ2-1; no definite D call. This CDR3 region has 14 residues. Germline CDR1 and CDR2: KGHSH and LQKENI. CDR3 loop: CVSSPPGVDNEQFF. In nucleotides, the CDR3 is TGTGTCAGCTCACCGCCAGGAGTGGACAATGAGCAGTTCTTC. Full variable domain (outside the CDR3, taken from reference TRBV18 and TRBJ2-1): NAGVMQNPRHLVRRRGQEARLRCSPMKGHSHVYWYRQLPEEGLKFMVYLQKENIIDESGMPKERFSAEFPKEGPSILRIQQVVRGDSAAYFCVSSPPGVDNEQFFGPGTRLTVL.

The chain carries TRBV29-1 and TRBJ1-2; perhaps TRBD1 as D (6 bases). The V end was cut by 6 bases, the J end by 4 bases, with 12 bases between. This CDR3 spans 12 amino acids. CDR1 and CDR2 from the germline V gene are SQVTM and ANQGSEA. The CDR3 DNA sequence: TGCAGCGTGTACAGGGAGGGCTATGGCTACACCTTC. The encoded protein is CSVYREGYGYTF.